These T cell receptor beta chains were read from a single sample in a study of identifying expanded T cells in peripheral blood. TCRdb's table, derived via immunoSEQ multiplex PCR, lists solely in-frame clones and lacks some. The table has about 130,000 clones, around nine tenths seen once. Sequencing was done on a sample of blood. The receptors here all came from a person aged 18-69 years in good health. The conserved cysteine and the conserved F or W are not part of the CDR3 here. D genes are given only for firm matches.

d_call: -
v_call: TRBV11-2
j_call: TRBJ2-2
cdr3_aa: ASSSWSATNTGELF

d_call: -
v_call: TRBV10-3
j_call: TRBJ1-4
cdr3_aa: AISESGNEKLF

d_call: -
v_call: TRBV10-1
j_call: TRBJ1-5
cdr3_aa: ASSATSNQPQH

d_call: -
v_call: TRBV2
j_call: TRBJ1-1
cdr3_aa: ASDDNTEAF

d_call: TRBD1
v_call: TRBV7-9
j_call: TRBJ1-2
cdr3_aa: ASSLEQGASYT

d_call: -
v_call: TRBV28
j_call: TRBJ1-1
cdr3_aa: ASSGGGPNTEAF

d_call: -
v_call: TRBV20-1
j_call: TRBJ1-5
cdr3_aa: SASSQPQH

d_call: -
v_call: TRBV20-1
j_call: TRBJ2-7
cdr3_aa: SVDYEQY

d_call: -
v_call: TRBV10-1
j_call: TRBJ2-1
cdr3_aa: ANSPSPGSSYNEQF

d_call: -
v_call: TRBV4-2
j_call: TRBJ1-2
cdr3_aa: ASSQDRRYGYT

d_call: TRBD1
v_call: TRBV2
j_call: TRBJ1-4
cdr3_aa: ASVRTGGSEKLF

d_call: -
v_call: TRBV7-9
j_call: TRBJ1-1
cdr3_aa: ASSLAGVATEAF

d_call: TRBD1
v_call: TRBV19
j_call: TRBJ1-1
cdr3_aa: ASKDRENTEAF

d_call: -
v_call: TRBV28
j_call: TRBJ2-2
cdr3_aa: ASQGPNTGELF

d_call: -
v_call: TRBV5-6
j_call: TRBJ2-3
cdr3_aa: ASSRPHKAPTTDTQY

d_call: -
v_call: TRBV6-5
j_call: TRBJ2-2
cdr3_aa: ASRQGGTGELF

d_call: -
v_call: TRBV5-1
j_call: TRBJ1-1
cdr3_aa: ASSPDSTNTEAF

d_call: TRBD2
v_call: TRBV6-5
j_call: TRBJ2-1
cdr3_aa: ASIPRTSGIDEQF

d_call: -
v_call: TRBV6-5
j_call: TRBJ1-2
cdr3_aa: ASSYGQQLGGYT

d_call: -
v_call: TRBV7-2
j_call: TRBJ1-1
cdr3_aa: ASSVKGGGTEAF

d_call: -
v_call: TRBV5-1
j_call: TRBJ2-7
cdr3_aa: ASSLAPGDEQY

d_call: TRBD2
v_call: TRBV28
j_call: TRBJ2-1
cdr3_aa: ASSMGLAGGLSYNEQF

d_call: TRBD2
v_call: TRBV6-6
j_call: TRBJ2-5
cdr3_aa: ASSPGGAETQY

d_call: TRBD2
v_call: TRBV6-6
j_call: TRBJ2-1
cdr3_aa: ASSRTSGSSGNEQF

d_call: TRBD1
v_call: TRBV15
j_call: TRBJ1-5
cdr3_aa: ATSRGGQGRAQPQH

d_call: TRBD2
v_call: TRBV25-1
j_call: TRBJ2-7
cdr3_aa: ASSEYQASGDYEQY

d_call: TRBD2
v_call: TRBV10-2
j_call: TRBJ2-3
cdr3_aa: ASSESASGSIVY

d_call: TRBD2
v_call: TRBV29-1
j_call: TRBJ2-3
cdr3_aa: SAGTASGGPSTDTQY

d_call: -
v_call: TRBV18
j_call: TRBJ1-1
cdr3_aa: ASSPQNTEAF

d_call: TRBD1
v_call: TRBV6-5
j_call: TRBJ1-2
cdr3_aa: ASSYPRDRVNYGYT

d_call: -
v_call: TRBV4-1
j_call: TRBJ1-4
cdr3_aa: ASSQDPPGSGEKLF

d_call: -
v_call: TRBV7-2
j_call: TRBJ1-3
cdr3_aa: ASSLVGSSGNTIY

d_call: -
v_call: TRBV5-1
j_call: TRBJ2-1
cdr3_aa: ASSPGTQYNEQF

d_call: -
v_call: TRBV2
j_call: TRBJ1-1
cdr3_aa: ASSEGGRFSEAF

d_call: -
v_call: TRBV5-6
j_call: TRBJ2-1
cdr3_aa: ASSLGNEQF

d_call: -
v_call: TRBV5-1
j_call: TRBJ2-3
cdr3_aa: ASSLSARDTQY

d_call: -
v_call: TRBV7-9
j_call: TRBJ2-7
cdr3_aa: ASSLRESTTEQY